A single sample is the source of the 20 T cell receptor beta chains below, sequenced in a study of CD8 T cells in Susac syndrome. With random hexamers, reverse transcription was performed on roughly 0.45 to 1 ug of RNA. TCRdb re-called the immunoSEQ multiplex PCR reads with MiXCR, one entry per CDR3 protein. This table has 200,000 or so distinct CDR3 sequences, approximately 90% appearing once. Sequencing was carried out using CD8+ T cells from PBMCs. Receptors were obtained from a human donor with multiple sclerosis.

The CDR3 spells CASTLTPGRETQYF. CDR3 DNA: TGTGCCAGCACTTTAACCCCGGGACGGGAGACCCAGTACTTC. The chain recombines TRBV7-3 with TRBJ2-5; D may be TRBD1 or TRBD2 (5 bases each). Germline-derived CDR1 and CDR2 are SGHTA and FQGTGA. V lost 7 bases and J lost 5, with 17 bases in between. This CDR3 spans 14 amino acids.

This chain connects TRBV28 to TRBJ1-1, with D possibly TRBD1 on 6 matching bases. Germline loops: CDR1 MDHEN, CDR2 SYDVKM. The CDR3 is made up of 14 amino acids. The V gene lost 10 bases and the J gene lost 4 bases, with 19 bases spanning the gap. CDR3 protein: CATTWAGVGTEAFF. CDR3 sequence (DNA): TGTGCCACCACGTGGGCAGGGGTAGGCACTGAAGCTTTCTTT.

The V gene is TRBV25-1, the J gene TRBJ1-2; D is perhaps TRBD1 (5 bases). Germline CDR1 MGHDK, CDR2 SYGVNS. The CDR3 totals 13 residues. The germline V and J ends were trimmed by 8 bases and 4 bases, with 14 bases remaining between them. The CDR3, as DNA: TGTGCCAGCCTAGGGGAGGGGTTCTATGGCTACACCTTC. Its translation is CASLGEGFYGYTF.

V is TRBV7-2 and J is TRBJ2-1; the D gene is possibly TRBD1 (5 bases). Trimming cost V 7 bases and J 9 bases, with 16 bases left between them. The CDR3 covers 13 residues. Per the germline V gene, CDR1 is SGHTA and CDR2 is FQGNSA. This CDR3 reads CASTPPVGVEQFF. In DNA form, the CDR3 reads TGTGCCAGCACCCCCCCTGTAGGGGTTGAGCAGTTCTTC.

This clonotype was detected a few times. One junction end disagrees with the germline gene, perhaps due to a read error. The chain uses TRBV4-1 and TRBJ1-4; a possible D gene is TRBD1 (5 bases). Looked up from germline, CDR1 is MGHRA and CDR2 is YSYEKL. This CDR3 spans 16 amino acids. The CDR3: CASSQKSQGLGEKLFF. Written as DNA, the CDR3 is TGCGCCAGCAGCCAAAAGTCGCAGGGTCTGGGTGAAAAGCTGTTTTTT.

The gene calls are TRBV13 and TRBJ1-6, with a possible D match to TRBD1 (5 bases). CDR3 length: 14 residues. Trimming took 4 bases from V and 7 from J, leaving 11 bases between them. Per germline, CDR1 PRHDT and CDR2 FYEKMQ (reference sequence). The CDR3 sequence is CASSSPGPNSPLHF. The DNA for the CDR3 is TGTGCCAGCAGCTCTCCGGGGCCCAATTCACCCCTCCACTTT.

This clonotype was observed a single time. The chain employs TRBV6-6 and TRBJ1-2; D unclear. Germline CDR1 reads MNHNY; CDR2 reads SVGAGI (reference sequence). Trimming removed 7 bases at V and 3 bases at J, with 12 bases between. The length of the CDR3 is 13 residues. The CDR3 loop reads CASNTRLDYGYTF. The DNA of the CDR3 is TGTGCCAGCAACACCCGGCTCGACTATGGCTACACCTTC.

V usage is TRBV11-2 and J usage is TRBJ2-3, with 9 bases fitting TRBD2. The germline V gene encodes CDR1 SGHAT and CDR2 FQNNGV. With V trimmed by 3 bases and J by 1 base, 2 bases remained unmatched. The CDR3 runs 15 residues. CDR3 sequence reads: CASSLRTSGTDTQYF. The CDR3 DNA reads as TGTGCCAGCAGCTTGAGGACTAGCGGCACAGATACGCAGTATTTT.

The rearrangement joins TRBV19 to TRBJ2-1; D uncertain. Germline V CDR1 and CDR2: LNHDA, SQIVND (reference sequence). The ends were cut back, 1 base at V and 12 bases at J, with 10 bases in the middle. The CDR3 is 12 amino acids. CDR3 nucleotide sequence: TGTGCCAGTAGTATAGGGGATGCCCGGCAGTTCTTC. The encoded protein is CASSIGDARQFF.

The gene calls are TRBV7-9 and TRBJ1-2; TRBD1 matches at 10 bases. This CDR3 region has 16 residues. Unmatched junction bases numbered 9, after V lost 5 bases and J lost 3 bases. Per the germline V gene, CDR1 is SEHNR and CDR2 is FQNEAQ (reference sequence). The CDR3 DNA is TGTGCCAGCAGCCCTCCCGGGACAGGGGCCGACTATGGCTACACCTTC. Translated, it gives CASSPPGTGADYGYTF.

This chain joins TRBV28 and TRBJ2-7; 7 nucleotides line up with TRBD2. V gave up 8 bases and J gave up 4 bases; unmatched junction bases: 14. The V gene's germline CDR1 is MDHEN and CDR2 SYDVKM. This CDR3 is built from 15 residues. The CDR3 DNA reads TGTGCCAGCGGCCCCGGGCGGGAGCTCGGATACGAGCAGTACTTC. Amino acid sequence: CASGPGRELGYEQYF.

The DNA of the CDR3 is TGTGCCAGCAGCCAAGATCTAATGTCTAGAGTTGAAGCTTTCTTT. Its protein product is CASSQDLMSRVEAFF. This chain uses TRBV4-2 with TRBJ1-1; no clear D. V lost 0 bases and J lost 7, with 15 bases in between. CDR3 length equals 15 residues. Germline assignment: CDR1 LGHNA and CDR2 YNFKEQ.

V gene TRBV27 combines with J gene TRBJ1-2; D perhaps matches TRBD1 (6 bases). This CDR3 comprises 14 residues. The V and J ends lost 7 bases and 3 bases respectively, with 15 bases between them. Per germline, CDR1 MNHEY and CDR2 SMNVEV (reference sequence). The DNA for the CDR3 is TGTGCCAGCAAAAAGGGGGGGTGGGACTATGGCTACACCTTC. Encoded protein: CASKKGGWDYGYTF.

The rearrangement links TRBV13 to TRBJ2-3; TRBD1 matches 11 bases. Germline trimming cut 5 bases from V and 1 base from J; bases unmatched to any gene: 2. The CDR3 is made up of 15 amino acids. From germline, CDR1 is PRHDT and CDR2 FYEKMQ (reference sequence). CDR3 DNA sequence: TGTGCCAGCAGCGTGGGACAGGGGGGCACAGATACGCAGTATTTT. This translates into CASSVGQGGTDTQYF.

The chain recombines TRBV2 with TRBJ1-2; no reliable D call. V lost 3 bases and J lost 5, with 10 bases in between. The CDR3 totals 13 residues. CDR1 and CDR2 (germline): SNHLY, FYNNEI. The CDR3 here is CASSDFSPYGYTF. The CDR3 nucleotides read TGTGCCAGCAGTGATTTCTCTCCATATGGCTACACCTTC.

The V call is TRBV2, the J call TRBJ2-3; 13 nucleotides align to TRBD2. CDR1 and CDR2 from the germline V gene are SNHLY and FYNNEI. The CDR3 runs 16 residues. With 6 bases clipped from V and 0 bases from J, the junction kept 3 bases outside the gene matches. In DNA form, the CDR3 reads TGTGCCAGCAGCGAGGGACTAGCGGGGAGCACAGATACGCAGTATTTT. Its translation: CASSEGLAGSTDTQYF.

This chain connects TRBV5-4 to TRBJ2-7; 8 positions agree with TRBD1. The CDR3 contains 15 residues. Germline V lookup: CDR1 SGHNT, CDR2 YYREEE (reference sequence). V gave up 4 bases and J gave up 2 bases; unmatched junction bases: 8. The CDR3 here is CASSPTTGATYEQYF. In DNA form, the CDR3 reads TGTGCCAGCAGCCCGACGACAGGGGCTACCTACGAGCAGTACTTC.

This clonotype was seen just once. This chain joins TRBV4-2 and TRBJ1-4; weak D call: TRBD1 (5 bases). Deletions cut 0 bases from V and 5 bases from J, with 13 bases between. CDR1 and CDR2 from the germline V gene are LGHNA and YNFKEQ. The length of the CDR3 is 16 residues. The CDR3, as DNA: TGTGCCAGCAGCCAAGAAGGGGTGGTCGCAAATGAAAAACTGTTTTTT. This encodes CASSQEGVVANEKLFF.

The rearrangement links TRBV11-2 to TRBJ2-3; the D is unclear. Trimming cost V 3 bases and J 15 bases, with 19 bases left between them. The CDR3 contains 13 residues. Germline values: CDR1 SGHAT, CDR2 FQNNGV. The chain's CDR3 is CASSLGSGDAVYF. CDR3 coding DNA: TGTGCCAGCAGCTTGGGATCCGGCGACGCAGTATATTTT.

A single count supports this clonotype. This chain uses TRBV11-2 with TRBJ2-7; D is tentatively TRBD1 or TRBD2 (5 bases each). This CDR3 has 15 residues. V was cut by 1 base and J by 4 bases, with 14 bases left in between. The germline gives CDR1 SGHAT, CDR2 FQNNGV. The CDR3 region has the DNA TGTGCCAGCAGCTTAGTCGCTGGGGGAGATTACGAGCAGTACTTC. Translating gives CASSLVAGGDYEQYF.